Included here is one T cell receptor (beta chain) sequence, with context. What it binds is unknown. Sorted subsets were amplified in replicate PCRs using approximately 0.2 ug DNA, around 30,000 T cell genomes. TCRdb's copy holds only in-frame clones and misses some; the assay was immunoSEQ multiplex PCR. The sample yields around 2.3 million clones, nearly 97% seen once. This sample was taken from a study of shared clonotypes between healthy human individuals. Overall study results and limits: In contrast to clonotypes shared by all four donors, non-shared clonotypes had lower generation probabilities.

V dropped 5 bases and J dropped 7; count of bases not matched to a gene: 2. Germline loops: CDR1 SGHNT, CDR2 YENEEA. The CDR3 has 13 amino acids. The split of CD4+ cells yielded CD45RA+ naive and CD45RA-negative memory subsets. Sequencing used naive CD4+ T cells sorted from blood. Subset reported: CD45RA+ positively selected. The chain links TRBV11-3 to TRBJ1-6, with 7 bases lining up with TRBD1. The receptor was isolated from a man between 18 and 35 years old in good health. The CDR3, as DNA: TGTGCCAGCAGCCAGGGACAGAATTCACCCCTCCACTTT. This encodes CASSQGQNSPLHF.